This is a list of T cell receptor beta chains from one sample in a study of cytomegalovirus exposure and HLA in healthy donors. The repertoire was sequenced with immunoSEQ multiplex PCR; TCRdb's copy has only in-frame clones and lacks some. Seen in this sample are some 150,000 clones; the ten most common clones hold 2.2%. The source material was PBMCs. The source is a woman younger than 35 in good health and CMV-seronegative. Each CDR3 is given with its conserved first and last residue. D genes are given only for firm matches.

j_call,d_call,v_call,cdr3_aa,cdr3_nt
TRBJ2-3,TRBD2,TRBV7-2,CASSRTSGTDTQYF,TGTGCCAGCAGCCGAACTAGCGGGACAGATACGCAGTATTTT
TRBJ1-1,NA,TRBV5-1,CASSLRESGTEAFF,TGCGCCAGCAGCTTGCGGGAAAGCGGCACTGAAGCTTTCTTT
TRBJ1-1,NA,TRBV15,CATSRDLNTEAFF,TGTGCCACCAGCAGAGACCTTAACACTGAAGCTTTCTTT
TRBJ1-2,NA,TRBV5-1,CASSFDSIYGYTF,TGCGCCAGCAGCTTCGACAGCATCTATGGCTACACCTTC
TRBJ2-2,NA,TRBV9,CASSVAWKGGTGELFF,TGTGCCAGCAGCGTAGCTTGGAAGGGAGGAACCGGGGAGCTGTTTTTT
TRBJ2-5,TRBD2,TRBV25-1,CASQYSGRPEETQYF,TGTGCCAGCCAGTATAGCGGGAGGCCCGAGGAGACCCAGTACTTC
TRBJ1-5,TRBD1,TRBV27,CASSPWDRLNQPQHF,TGTGCCAGCAGCCCTTGGGACAGGCTCAATCAGCCCCAGCATTTT
TRBJ2-3,NA,TRBV11-3,CASSLDLDGWGRVTQYF,TGTGCCAGCAGCTTAGATCTCGATGGTTGGGGGCGTGTTACGCAGTATTTT
TRBJ2-1,TRBD2,TRBV5-1,CASKGAGGPSNEQFF,TGCGCCAGCAAAGGGGCGGGAGGGCCCTCGAATGAGCAGTTCTTC
TRBJ2-5,NA,TRBV7-6,CASSLWAEPRTQYF,TGTGCCAGCAGCTTATGGGCTGAACCTCGGACCCAGTACTTC
TRBJ1-1,TRBD1,TRBV27,CASSFTGGRTEAFF,TGTGCCAGCAGTTTTACAGGGGGGCGGACTGAAGCTTTCTTT
TRBJ2-1,NA,TRBV9,CASSPSLGGIGNEQFF,TGTGCCAGCAGCCCAAGCCTAGGTGGTATTGGAAATGAGCAGTTCTTC
TRBJ2-1,TRBD2,TRBV28,CASSLAVEYNEQFF,TGTGCCAGCAGTCTAGCGGTAGAATACAATGAGCAGTTCTTC
TRBJ2-1,TRBD2,TRBV4-2,CASSQENPGLAASEQFF,TGTGCCAGCAGCCAGGAAAACCCGGGACTAGCGGCAAGCGAGCAGTTCTTC
TRBJ1-1,TRBD1,TRBV19,CASRPTGGIAEAFF,TGTGCCAGTAGGCCGACAGGGGGCATCGCTGAAGCTTTCTTT
TRBJ1-5,NA,TRBV19,CASRDRNQPQHF,TGTGCCAGTAGGGACAGAAATCAGCCCCAGCATTTT
TRBJ2-5,TRBD2,TRBV11-2,CASSPGETSGSAWETQYF,TGTGCCAGCAGCCCGGGCGAGACTAGCGGGAGCGCATGGGAGACCCAGTACTTC
TRBJ2-3,TRBD2,TRBV27,CASSKPKGTSGHVTDTQYF,TGTGCCAGCAGCAAACCGAAGGGGACTAGCGGGCATGTCACAGATACGCAGTATTTT
TRBJ2-5,TRBD1,TRBV7-2,CASSRDRGETQYF,TGTGCCAGCAGCCGGGACAGGGGAGAGACCCAGTACTTC
TRBJ2-4,NA,TRBV19,CAITGRRIPKNIQYF,TGTGCCATAACGGGGAGGCGGATACCCAAAAACATTCAGTACTTC
TRBJ2-2,TRBD2,TRBV4-3,CASSQELAGGPGGELFF,TGCGCCAGCAGCCAAGAGTTAGCGGGAGGGCCGGGCGGGGAGCTGTTTTTT
TRBJ1-4,NA,TRBV29-1,CSVLGGTLREKLFF,TGCAGCGTATTGGGGGGGACATTGCGGGAAAAACTGTTTTTT
TRBJ2-7,NA,TRBV25-1,CASSEYEAETYEQYF,TGTGCCAGCAGTGAATATGAGGCAGAGACCTACGAGCAGTACTTC
TRBJ1-1,TRBD1,TRBV6-5,CASSSQGPRVGTEAFF,TGTGCCAGCAGTTCACAGGGGCCGAGGGTAGGCACTGAAGCTTTCTTT
TRBJ2-7,TRBD2,TRBV5-1,CASSPLAGGRSYEQYF,TGCGCCAGCAGCCCGTTAGCGGGAGGGAGATCCTACGAGCAGTACTTC
TRBJ1-4,NA,TRBV2,CASRKQGSTNEKLFF,TGTGCCAGCAGGAAACAGGGTTCAACTAATGAAAAACTGTTTTTT